Sequencing of this T cell receptor (beta chain) was carried out in a study of cytomegalovirus exposure and HLA in healthy donors. This PCR relied on a set of 60 Vbeta primers and 13 Jbeta primers. Clones were read by immunoSEQ multiplex PCR, and TCRdb kept only the in-frame ones, dropping some. This table holds some 120,000 clones, 76% found once. Worth noting for this clone: An end of the junction does not agree with germline; a read error may underlie this.

Sequencing input: PBMCs. This clonotype was obtained from a man aged 50-59 years in good health and CMV-seronegative.

Here the CDR3 reads CSSSLRRAWTSRAYEQYF. The CDR3 nucleotides read TGTTCCAGCAGCCTCAGGCGGGCCTGGACTAGCCGAGCCTACGAGCAGTACTTC. This chain uses TRBV7-9 with TRBJ2-7; 8 nucleotides line up with TRBD2. The CDR3 loop spans 18 amino acids. Germline V CDR1 and CDR2: SEHNR, FQNEAQ (reference sequence).